This T cell receptor (beta chain) stems from a study of naive and memory T cell subsets. The study, taken as a whole, reports: This RNA-based method may be sensitive to activation-related transcript changes.

After removal of 6 bases from V and 0 bases from J, the junction contained 8 bases not matched to a gene. This CDR3 comprises 14 residues. Germline CDR1 DFQATT, CDR2 SNEGSKA (reference sequence). Reverse transcription of blood and skin TCR RNA was primed at alpha and beta constant regions. The SP2 primer and nested alpha and beta constant region primers amplified ligated cDNA in four rounds. TCRdb re-derived calls from the 5' RACE reads in MiXCR, one entry per CDR3 protein. The sample consists of about 25,000 distinct CDR3 sequences, roughly a quarter of them appearing once. Whole blood, roughly 2.5 ml, came from adult healthy volunteers. An oligonucleotide containing a UMI was ligated to the 3' end of TCR cDNA. Unsorted total RNA, roughly 1 to 1,100 ng, was DNase treated before reverse transcription. Notes on this clonotype: Its antigen is not identified.

This TCR was recovered from a female donor in good health. This sequence joins TRBV20-1 and TRBJ2-7; the match to TRBD1 covers 7 bases. This chain's CDR3 is CSALQGTSSYEQYF. For the CDR3, the DNA is TGCAGTGCATTACAGGGGACGAGCTCCTACGAGCAGTACTTC.